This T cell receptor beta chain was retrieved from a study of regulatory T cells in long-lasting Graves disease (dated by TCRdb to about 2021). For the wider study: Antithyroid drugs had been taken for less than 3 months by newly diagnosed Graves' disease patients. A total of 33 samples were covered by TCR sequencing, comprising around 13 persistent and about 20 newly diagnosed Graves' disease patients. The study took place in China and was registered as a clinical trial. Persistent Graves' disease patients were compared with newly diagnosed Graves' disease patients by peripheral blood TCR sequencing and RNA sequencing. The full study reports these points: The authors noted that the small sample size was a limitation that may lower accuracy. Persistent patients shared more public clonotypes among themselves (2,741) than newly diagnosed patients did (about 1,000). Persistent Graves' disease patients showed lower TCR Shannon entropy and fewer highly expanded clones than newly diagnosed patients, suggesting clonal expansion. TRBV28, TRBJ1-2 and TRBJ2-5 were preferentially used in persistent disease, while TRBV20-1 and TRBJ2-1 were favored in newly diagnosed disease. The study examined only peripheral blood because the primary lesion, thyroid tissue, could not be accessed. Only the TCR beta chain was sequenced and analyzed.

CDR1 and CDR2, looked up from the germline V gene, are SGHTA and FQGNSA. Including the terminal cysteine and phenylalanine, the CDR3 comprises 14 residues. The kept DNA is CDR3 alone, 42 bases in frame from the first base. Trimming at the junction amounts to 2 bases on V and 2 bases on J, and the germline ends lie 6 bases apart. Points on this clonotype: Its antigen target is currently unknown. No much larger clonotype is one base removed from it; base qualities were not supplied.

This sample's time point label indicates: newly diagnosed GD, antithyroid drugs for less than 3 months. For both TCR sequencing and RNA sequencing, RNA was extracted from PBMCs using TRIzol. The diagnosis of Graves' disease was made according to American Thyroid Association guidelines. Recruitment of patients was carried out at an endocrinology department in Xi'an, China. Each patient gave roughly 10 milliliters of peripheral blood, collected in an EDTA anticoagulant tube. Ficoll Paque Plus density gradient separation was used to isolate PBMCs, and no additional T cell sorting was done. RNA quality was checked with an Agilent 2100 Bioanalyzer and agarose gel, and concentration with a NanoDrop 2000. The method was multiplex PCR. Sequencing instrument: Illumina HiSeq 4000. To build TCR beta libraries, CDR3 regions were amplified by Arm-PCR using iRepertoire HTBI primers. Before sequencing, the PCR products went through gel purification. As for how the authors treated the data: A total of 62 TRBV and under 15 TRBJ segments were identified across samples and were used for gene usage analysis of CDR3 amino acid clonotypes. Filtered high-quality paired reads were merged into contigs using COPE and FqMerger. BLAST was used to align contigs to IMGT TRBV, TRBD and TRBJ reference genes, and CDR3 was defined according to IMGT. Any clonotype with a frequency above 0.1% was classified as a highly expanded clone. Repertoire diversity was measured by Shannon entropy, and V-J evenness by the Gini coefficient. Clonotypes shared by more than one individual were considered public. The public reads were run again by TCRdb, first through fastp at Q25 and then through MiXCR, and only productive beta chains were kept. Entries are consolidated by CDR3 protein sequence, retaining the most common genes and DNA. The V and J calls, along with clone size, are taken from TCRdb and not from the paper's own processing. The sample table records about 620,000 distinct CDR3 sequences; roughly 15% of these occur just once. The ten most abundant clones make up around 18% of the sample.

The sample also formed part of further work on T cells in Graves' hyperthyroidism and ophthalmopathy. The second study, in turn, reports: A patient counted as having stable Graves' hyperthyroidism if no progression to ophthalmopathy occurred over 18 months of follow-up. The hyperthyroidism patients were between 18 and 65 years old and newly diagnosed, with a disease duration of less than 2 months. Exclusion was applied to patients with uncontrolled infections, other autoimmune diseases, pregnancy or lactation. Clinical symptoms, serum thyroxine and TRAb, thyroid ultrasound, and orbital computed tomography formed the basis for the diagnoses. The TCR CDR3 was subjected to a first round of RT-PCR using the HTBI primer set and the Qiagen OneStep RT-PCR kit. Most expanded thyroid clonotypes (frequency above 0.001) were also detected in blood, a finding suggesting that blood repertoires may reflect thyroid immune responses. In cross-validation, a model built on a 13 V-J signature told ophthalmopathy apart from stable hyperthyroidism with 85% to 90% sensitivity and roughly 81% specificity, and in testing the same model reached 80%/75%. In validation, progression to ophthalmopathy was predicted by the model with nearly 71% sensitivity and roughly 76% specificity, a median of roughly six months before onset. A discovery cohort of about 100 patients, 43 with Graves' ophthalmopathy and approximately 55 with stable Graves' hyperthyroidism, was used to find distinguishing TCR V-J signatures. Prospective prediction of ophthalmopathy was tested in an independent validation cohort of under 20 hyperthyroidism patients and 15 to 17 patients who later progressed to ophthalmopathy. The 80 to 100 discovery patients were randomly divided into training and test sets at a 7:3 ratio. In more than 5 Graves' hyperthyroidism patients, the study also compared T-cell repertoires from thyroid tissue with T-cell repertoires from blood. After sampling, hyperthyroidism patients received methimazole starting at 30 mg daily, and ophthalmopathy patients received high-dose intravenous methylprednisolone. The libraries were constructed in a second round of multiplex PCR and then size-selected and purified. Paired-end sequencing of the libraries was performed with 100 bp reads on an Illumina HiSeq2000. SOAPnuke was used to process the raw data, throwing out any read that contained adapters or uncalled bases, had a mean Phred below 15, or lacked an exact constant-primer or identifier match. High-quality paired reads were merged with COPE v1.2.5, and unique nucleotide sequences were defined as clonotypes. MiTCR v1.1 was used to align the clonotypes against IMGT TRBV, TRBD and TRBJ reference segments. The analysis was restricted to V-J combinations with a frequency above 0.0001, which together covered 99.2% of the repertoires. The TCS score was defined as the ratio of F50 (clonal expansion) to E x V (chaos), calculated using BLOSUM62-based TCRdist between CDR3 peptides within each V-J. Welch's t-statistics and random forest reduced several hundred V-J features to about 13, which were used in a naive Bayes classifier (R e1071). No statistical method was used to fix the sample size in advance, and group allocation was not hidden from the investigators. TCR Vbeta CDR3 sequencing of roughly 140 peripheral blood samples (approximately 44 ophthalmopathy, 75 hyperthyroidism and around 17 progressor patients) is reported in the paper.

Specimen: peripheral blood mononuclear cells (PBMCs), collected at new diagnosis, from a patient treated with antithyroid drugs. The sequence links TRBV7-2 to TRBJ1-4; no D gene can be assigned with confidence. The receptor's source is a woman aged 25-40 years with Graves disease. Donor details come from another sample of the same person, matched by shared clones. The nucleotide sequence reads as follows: TGTGCCAGCAGCTTATATTCTACTAATGAAAAACTGTTTTTT. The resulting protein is CASSLYSTNEKLFF.